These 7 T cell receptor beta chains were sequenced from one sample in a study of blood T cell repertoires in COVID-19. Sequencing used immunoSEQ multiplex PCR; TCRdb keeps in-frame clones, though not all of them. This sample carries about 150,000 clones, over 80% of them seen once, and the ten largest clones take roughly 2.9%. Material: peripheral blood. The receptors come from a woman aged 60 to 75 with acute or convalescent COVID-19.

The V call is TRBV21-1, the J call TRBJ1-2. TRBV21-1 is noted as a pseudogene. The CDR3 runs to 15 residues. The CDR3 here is CASSKAMGGRYGYTF. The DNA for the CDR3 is TGTGCCAGCAGCAAAGCGATGGGAGGGAGATATGGCTACACCTTC.

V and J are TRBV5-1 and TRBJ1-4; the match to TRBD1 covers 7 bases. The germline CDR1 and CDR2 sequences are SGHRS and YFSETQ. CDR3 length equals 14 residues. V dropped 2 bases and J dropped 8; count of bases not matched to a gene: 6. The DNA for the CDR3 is TGCGCCAGCAGCTTTACAGGGGATCGAGAAAAACTGTTTTTT. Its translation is CASSFTGDREKLFF.

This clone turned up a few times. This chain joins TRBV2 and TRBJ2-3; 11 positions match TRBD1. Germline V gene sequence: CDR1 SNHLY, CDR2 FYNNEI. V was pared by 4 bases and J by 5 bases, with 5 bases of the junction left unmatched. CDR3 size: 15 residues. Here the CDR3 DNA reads TGTGCCAGCAGTGGCGGGACAGGGGGTAAAGATACGCAGTATTTT. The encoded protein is CASSGGTGGKDTQYF.

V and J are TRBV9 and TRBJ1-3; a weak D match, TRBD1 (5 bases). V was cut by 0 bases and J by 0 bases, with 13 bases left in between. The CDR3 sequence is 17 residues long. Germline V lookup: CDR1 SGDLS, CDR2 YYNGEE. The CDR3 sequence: CASSVGTSLLSGNTIYF. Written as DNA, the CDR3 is TGTGCCAGCAGCGTAGGGACATCCCTACTCTCTGGAAACACCATATATTTT.

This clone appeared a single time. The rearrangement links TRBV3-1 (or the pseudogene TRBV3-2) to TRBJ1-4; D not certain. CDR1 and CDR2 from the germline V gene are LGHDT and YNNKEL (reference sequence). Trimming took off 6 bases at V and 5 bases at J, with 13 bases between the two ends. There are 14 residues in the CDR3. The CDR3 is CASSPSVANEKLFF. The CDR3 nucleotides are TGTGCCAGCAGTCCTTCGGTCGCGAATGAAAAACTGTTTTTT.

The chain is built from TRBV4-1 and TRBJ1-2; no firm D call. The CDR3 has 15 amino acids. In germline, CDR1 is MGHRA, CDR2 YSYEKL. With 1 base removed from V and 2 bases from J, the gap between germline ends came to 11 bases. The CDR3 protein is CASSQGTAINYGYTF. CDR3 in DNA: TGCGCCAGCAGCCAAGGGACTGCCATAAACTATGGCTACACCTTC.

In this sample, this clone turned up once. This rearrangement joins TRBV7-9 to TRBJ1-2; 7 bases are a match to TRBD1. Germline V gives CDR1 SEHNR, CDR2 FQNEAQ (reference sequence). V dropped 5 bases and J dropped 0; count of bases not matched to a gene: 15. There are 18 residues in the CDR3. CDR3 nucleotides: TGTGCCAGCAGCCCACGCCCACAGGGGAAGTGGCCTAACTATGGCTACACCTTC. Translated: CASSPRPQGKWPNYGYTF.